What follows are 26 T cell receptor beta chains derived from one specimen sequenced in a study of OX40 agonist ivuxolimab in advanced cancers. The repertoire was sequenced with immunoSEQ multiplex PCR; TCRdb's copy has only in-frame clones and lacks some. This table holds some 99,000 clones, 94% found once. This sample comprised CD4+ or CD8+ T cells sorted from blood, obtained in a trial of the OX40 agonist ivuxolimab. These receptors originate from an adult with an advanced solid tumor such as melanoma, head and neck, liver or kidney cancer.

The rearrangement joins TRBV19 to TRBJ2-1, with no clear D. The V gene lost 0 bases and the J gene lost 0 bases, with 6 bases spanning the gap. This CDR3 has 15 amino acids. Germline CDR1 LNHDA, CDR2 SQIVND (reference sequence). In DNA, the CDR3 is TGTGCCAGTAGTATAGAACCCTCCTCCTACAATGAGCAGTTCTTC. The encoded protein is CASSIEPSSYNEQFF.

This clone appeared once. This rearrangement joins TRBV5-1 to TRBJ1-1; possible D gene TRBD1, 5 bases. Trimming left V 0 bases short and J 8 bases short, with 14 bases between. The CDR3 runs 14 residues. The germline gives CDR1 SGHRS, CDR2 YFSETQ. The CDR3 coding sequence is TGCGCCAGCAGCTTGGGGGGTCTTTGGGACGAAGCTTTCTTT. It encodes CASSLGGLWDEAFF.

The chain joins TRBV15 to TRBJ2-7; 9 nucleotides match TRBD1. From germline, CDR1 is LNHNV and CDR2 YYDKDF (reference sequence). V was clipped by 5 bases and J by 1 base; unmatched bases: 6. The CDR3 spans 15 residues. The CDR3 DNA reads TGTGCCACCAGCCCAACAGGGGGCCGGTCCTACGAGCAGTACTTC. Translated: CATSPTGGRSYEQYF.

CDR3 nucleotide sequence: TGTGCCAGCAGCCCGCATGGGGGACTGGAAAAACTGTTTTTT. This encodes CASSPHGGLEKLFF. The chain uses TRBV7-2 and TRBJ1-4, with D tentatively TRBD1 (5 bases). CDR1 SGHTA and CDR2 FQGNSA come from the germline V gene. The CDR3 covers 14 residues. Deletions cut 5 bases from V and 8 bases from J, with 15 bases between.

This sequence joins TRBV7-9 and TRBJ2-3, with D maybe TRBD2 (6 bases). The CDR3 extends over 15 amino acids. Trimming cost V 5 bases and J 2 bases, with 14 bases left between them. Germline CDR1 reads SEHNR; CDR2 reads FQNEAQ (reference sequence). This CDR3 reads CASSPRDLSTDTQYF. CDR3 sequence (DNA): TGTGCCAGCAGCCCCCGGGACTTGTCCACAGATACGCAGTATTTT.

The V and J genes are TRBV19 and TRBJ1-1; TRBD1 might be the D (5 bases). With 5 bases removed from V and 2 bases from J, the gap between germline ends came to 15 bases. The CDR3 sequence is 15 residues long. Germline V gene lookup returns CDR1 LNHDA and CDR2 SQIVND (reference sequence). The CDR3 DNA follows: TGTGCCAGTAGTGTGCAGGGTTTAGGAAACACTGAAGCTTTCTTT. Translated, it gives CASSVQGLGNTEAFF.

This clone was found once. The genes are TRBV28 and TRBJ2-6, with D unclear. Trimming took 2 bases from V and 0 from J, leaving 11 bases between them. This CDR3 is 17 amino acids long. CDR1 is MDHEN and CDR2 is SYDVKM in the germline V gene. This chain's CDR3 is CASSLGQILSGANVLTF. The CDR3 nucleotides read TGTGCCAGCAGTTTAGGGCAGATCCTCTCTGGGGCCAACGTCCTGACTTTC.

This chain links TRBV4-1 with TRBJ1-1, with D unclear. V shed 6 bases and J shed 5 bases, with 16 bases lying between them. The CDR3 runs to 14 residues. Germline V lookup: CDR1 MGHRA, CDR2 YSYEKL. The CDR3 here is CASRGGLRGTEAFF. For the CDR3, the DNA is TGCGCCAGCAGAGGTGGCCTCCGAGGAACTGAAGCTTTCTTT.

The rearrangement links TRBV5-6 to TRBJ2-7; D gene uncertain. Per the germline V gene, CDR1 is SGHDT and CDR2 is YYEEEE. V lost 4 bases, J lost 4 bases, and 9 bases lay in between. This CDR3 region has 12 residues. CDR3 protein: CASSRWAYEQYF. CDR3 in DNA: TGTGCCAGCAGCCGTTGGGCGTACGAGCAGTACTTC.

The chain links TRBV7-2 to TRBJ2-7, with D maybe TRBD2 (5 bases). The CDR3 runs to 14 residues. The V end was cut by 4 bases, the J end by 0 bases, with 10 bases between. Germline V gene sequence: CDR1 SGHTA, CDR2 FQGNSA. CDR3 sequence reads: CASSYPTSSYEQYF. In nucleotides, the CDR3 is TGTGCCAGCAGCTACCCTACTAGCTCCTACGAGCAGTACTTC.

V usage is TRBV7-2 and J usage is TRBJ1-2, with D unclear. V lost 1 base, J lost 5 bases, and 11 bases lay in between. The CDR3 runs to 14 residues. Germline lookup yields CDR1 SGHTA and CDR2 FQGNSA. The DNA for the CDR3 is TGTGCCAGCAGCTTAGGCACCGGCGGATATGGCTACACCTTC. Residues: CASSLGTGGYGYTF.

V usage is TRBV18 and J usage is TRBJ2-5; possibly TRBD1 for D (6 bases). The CDR3 has 15 residues. Germline V gene sequence: CDR1 KGHSH, CDR2 LQKENI. V was clipped by 6 bases and J by 11 bases, with 25 bases between them. The CDR3 loop reads CASSRPVGGKGEQYF. The CDR3 bases are TGTGCCAGCTCCCGACCCGTAGGGGGTAAAGGGGAGCAGTACTTC.

The CDR3 loop reads CASSLDTPLSGGRNEQFF. CDR3 bases: TGTGCCAGCAGCTTAGATACGCCGTTGTCGGGGGGGCGCAATGAGCAGTTCTTC. The chain recombines TRBV11-3 with TRBJ2-1; TRBD2 matches at 8 bases. The CDR3 runs to 18 residues. Germline CDR1 SGHNT, CDR2 YENEEA. V shed 0 bases and J 6 bases; nucleotides not matched to a gene: 13.

The rearrangement links TRBV6-1 to TRBJ1-2; unclear D gene. This CDR3 comprises 13 residues. CDR1 MNHNS and CDR2 SASEGT come from the germline V gene. The germline V and J ends were trimmed by 5 bases and 8 bases, with 15 bases remaining between them. CDR3 nucleotides: TGTGCCAGCAGTCAAACGGGGTCAATCGGCTACACCTTC. Protein sequence: CASSQTGSIGYTF.

The chain joins TRBV6-5 to TRBJ1-1; 7 nucleotides match TRBD1. Germline values: CDR1 MNHEY, CDR2 SVGAGI. There are 15 residues in the CDR3. The J segment lost 2 bases and the V segment lost 6 bases, leaving 9 bases of the junction unmatched. The CDR3 loop is CASSRPGQQNTEAFF. The DNA for the CDR3 is TGTGCCAGCAGCAGACCGGGACAGCAAAACACTGAAGCTTTCTTT.

V and J are TRBV5-1 and TRBJ1-2; 7 positions agree with TRBD1. This CDR3 comprises 14 residues. V was pared by 4 bases and J by 5 bases, with 8 bases of the junction left unmatched. Germline CDR1 reads SGHRS; CDR2 reads YFSETQ. The CDR3 loop is CASSPGTVSYGYTF. DNA of the CDR3: TGCGCCAGCAGCCCGGGGACAGTTTCGTATGGCTACACCTTC.

V gene TRBV28 combines with J gene TRBJ1-2, with D possibly matching TRBD1 (6 bases). The length of the CDR3 is 12 residues. Trimming took off 3 bases at V and 8 bases at J, with 10 bases between the two ends. Germline V lookup: CDR1 MDHEN, CDR2 SYDVKM. The CDR3 nucleotides read TGTGCCAGCAGTTTCCGAGACAGGGGCTACACCTTC. Protein: CASSFRDRGYTF.

V gene TRBV11-2 combines with J gene TRBJ2-1; TRBD1 is a possible D gene (7 bases). CDR3 size: 13 residues. Trimming took off 4 bases at V and 9 bases at J, with 13 bases between the two ends. CDR1 is SGHAT and CDR2 is FQNNGV in the germline V gene. This chain's CDR3 is CASSSNRGGEQFF. The CDR3 DNA sequence: TGTGCCAGCAGCTCCAACAGGGGAGGTGAGCAGTTCTTC.

Comment on this clone: A read error may produce the germline difference seen at one junction end. The rearrangement joins TRBV10-3 to TRBJ1-1; maybe TRBD1 (5 bases). The CDR3 totals 15 residues. In germline, CDR1 is ENHRY, CDR2 SYGVKD. The CDR3 reads CAISESVWGNSEAFF. CDR3 sequence (DNA): TGTGCCATCAGTGAGTCGGTGTGGGGGAACTCTGAAGCTTTCTTT.

This chain uses TRBV7-2 with TRBJ1-4, with 7 bases that match TRBD1. CDR1 SGHTA and CDR2 FQGNSA come from the germline V gene. There are 16 residues in the CDR3. V shed 2 bases and J 3 bases; nucleotides not matched to a gene: 6. This CDR3 reads CASSLTTGFANEKLFF. The CDR3 DNA is TGTGCCAGCAGCTTAACGACAGGGTTTGCTAATGAAAAACTGTTTTTT.

This clone was seen once. J is TRBJ2-7 and V is TRBV19, with 10 nucleotides matching TRBD1. With 5 bases clipped from V and 4 bases from J, the junction kept 14 bases outside the gene matches. The CDR3 sequence is 17 residues long. CDR1 and CDR2 (germline): LNHDA, SQIVND (reference sequence). DNA of the CDR3: TGTGCCAGTAGTCCGGGACAGGGGAAAAGAGGCCATTACGAGCAGTACTTC. Encoded protein: CASSPGQGKRGHYEQYF.

This chain joins TRBV5-4 and TRBJ1-1, with D perhaps matching TRBD1 (6 bases). The length of the CDR3 is 12 residues. In germline, CDR1 is SGHNT, CDR2 YYREEE (reference sequence). V was pared by 3 bases and J by 4 bases, with 7 bases between. The CDR3 reads CASSSDSTEAFF. CDR3 DNA: TGTGCCAGCAGCTCGGACAGCACTGAAGCTTTCTTT.

The rearrangement joins TRBV28 to TRBJ1-1, with D perhaps TRBD1 (5 bases). The CDR3 runs 12 residues. Trimming removed 6 bases at V and 7 bases at J, with 12 bases between. Germline CDR1 reads MDHEN; CDR2 reads SYDVKM. CDR3 DNA sequence: TGTGCCAGCAGGAGAGCGCAGGGTGAAGCTTTCTTT. As protein: CASRRAQGEAFF.

V gene TRBV27 combines with J gene TRBJ2-1; TRBD1 agrees at 7 bases. This CDR3 is 15 amino acids long. The germline CDR1 and CDR2 sequences are MNHEY and SMNVEV (reference sequence). The trim removed 5 bases at V and 3 bases at J, leaving 7 bases unmatched. The CDR3 coding sequence is TGTGCCAGCAGTCCGGGACAGACCTACTACAATGAGCAGTTCTTC. This translates into CASSPGQTYYNEQFF.

The chain uses TRBV28 and TRBJ1-5; tentative D call: TRBD1 (6 bases). The germline CDR1 and CDR2 sequences are MDHEN and SYDVKM. The germline V and J ends were trimmed by 7 bases and 0 bases, with 13 bases remaining between them. The CDR3 runs to 15 residues. Written as DNA, the CDR3 is TGTGCCAGCACTGACAGGACCATTAGCAATCAGCCCCAGCATTTT. Its protein is CASTDRTISNQPQHF.

The gene calls are TRBV9 and TRBJ2-2; 7 bases line up with TRBD1. Germline-derived CDR1 and CDR2 are SGDLS and YYNGEE. The CDR3 is 14 amino acids. V gave up 0 bases and J gave up 10 bases; unmatched junction bases: 6. CDR3: CASSVVTGPEELFF. CDR3 in DNA: TGTGCCAGCAGCGTAGTGACAGGGCCCGAGGAGCTGTTTTTT. Full variable domain (rest looked up from reference TRBV9 and TRBJ2-2): DSGVTQTPKHLITATGQRVTLRCSPRSGDLSVYWYQQSLDQGLQFLIQYYNGEERAKGNILERFSAQQFPDLHSELNLSSLELGDSALYFCASSVVTGPEELFFGEGSRLTVL.